These T cell receptor beta chains were read from a single sample in a study of blood T cell repertoires in COVID-19. Assay: immunoSEQ multiplex PCR; the TCRdb copy retains only in-frame clones and omits some. Counted here are about 280,000 clones, 88% occurring once; the ten biggest clones make up roughly 2%. The sample taken for sequencing was PBMCs or T cells enriched from blood (not recorded which). These receptors were collected from a woman in her sixties or seventies in a cohort exposed to, infected with or recovered from COVID-19 (not recorded which). CDR3s include the opening cysteine and the closing phenylalanine or tryptophan. The order of the fields is CDR3 DNA, CDR3 protein, V gene, D gene, clone size, J gene. A D gene is named only where the DNA matches it firmly. Clone size is shown for a subset of rows, as once, few, many or a class of expanded clone.

DNA: TGTGCCAGCAGAGAGACACCGGGGACTGAAGCTTTCTTT
CDR3: CASRETPGTEAFF
V: TRBV7-6
D: NA
size: NA
J: TRBJ1-1

DNA: TGTGCCATCAGTGCACAGGGTAACAATCAGCCCCAGCATTTT
CDR3: CAISAQGNNQPQHF
V: TRBV10-3
D: NA
size: NA
J: TRBJ1-5

DNA: TGTGCCAGCAGCTCCCCAAGGCAGATGCAGGTTCACGAAGCTTTCTTT
CDR3: CASSSPRQMQVHEAFF
V: TRBV11-2
D: NA
size: NA
J: TRBJ1-1

DNA: TGTGCCAGCAGTTTATGGGGGACAAGCTCCTACAATGAGCAGTTCTTC
CDR3: CASSLWGTSSYNEQFF
V: TRBV28
D: NA
size: NA
J: TRBJ2-1

DNA: TGTGCCAGCAGTTTCCCGTCCGGGACAGGGGGGCTCATGAACACTGAAGCTTTCTTT
CDR3: CASSFPSGTGGLMNTEAFF
V: TRBV28
D: TRBD1
size: once
J: TRBJ1-1

DNA: TGTGCCAGCAGCTCCGTAGCGGGGAACAATGAGCAGTTCTTC
CDR3: CASSSVAGNNEQFF
V: TRBV7-9
D: TRBD2
size: NA
J: TRBJ2-1

DNA: TGTGCCAGTCAACTAGCGGGAGGGCCACAGGAGCAGTTCTTC
CDR3: CASQLAGGPQEQFF
V: TRBV7-9
D: TRBD2
size: NA
J: TRBJ2-1

DNA: TGTGCCAGCAGCCCTGCCTACGAGCAGTACTTC
CDR3: CASSPAYEQYF
V: TRBV7-2
D: NA
size: NA
J: TRBJ2-7

DNA: TGTGCCAGCAGCTTAGCTAGCGGATCCGCCTACAATGAGCAGTTCTTC
CDR3: CASSLASGSAYNEQFF
V: TRBV7-2
D: NA
size: NA
J: TRBJ2-1

DNA: TGTGCCAGCTCACCGCTACAGGGGGCAGACACTGAAGCTTTCTTT
CDR3: CASSPLQGADTEAFF
V: TRBV18
D: TRBD1
size: few
J: TRBJ1-1

DNA: TGTGCCAGCAGCTTAATGGGCGGGAGCGCCGAGCAGTACTTC
CDR3: CASSLMGGSAEQYF
V: TRBV7-3
D: TRBD2
size: NA
J: TRBJ2-7

DNA: TGTGCCACCAGCAGAGATCTCGGGACTAGCGGGAGGGCTGGGTCCTACGAGCAGTACTTC
CDR3: CATSRDLGTSGRAGSYEQYF
V: TRBV15
D: TRBD2
size: NA
J: TRBJ2-7

DNA: TGTGCCAGTAGTAAAGGACAGGGGGCGTCTGGGGCCAACGTCCTGACTTTC
CDR3: CASSKGQGASGANVLTF
V: TRBV19
D: TRBD1
size: NA
J: TRBJ2-6

DNA: TGCGCCAGCAGCACCGACAGGGGGCGAGAGTCTTTCTTT
CDR3: CASSTDRGRESFF
V: TRBV5-1
D: TRBD1
size: NA
J: TRBJ1-1

DNA: TGTGCCACCAGCAGAGGGTCCCTCGGACAGGAGAGATACGAGCAGTACTTC
CDR3: CATSRGSLGQERYEQYF
V: TRBV15
D: TRBD1
size: NA
J: TRBJ2-7

DNA: TGTGCCACCAGCGGAAACAGGGCCCTCAACACAGATACGCAGTATTTT
CDR3: CATSGNRALNTDTQYF
V: TRBV15
D: NA
size: NA
J: TRBJ2-3

DNA: TGCAGCGGGTACAGGTCTAATGAAAAACTGTTTTTT
CDR3: CSGYRSNEKLFF
V: TRBV29-1
D: NA
size: NA
J: TRBJ1-4

DNA: TGTGCCAGCTCACCACCGGAGGGCCTCGGGGAGCTGTTTTTT
CDR3: CASSPPEGLGELFF
V: TRBV18
D: NA
size: NA
J: TRBJ2-2

DNA: TGTGCCACCAGTGGGGGGGGTCTCGGGTGGAATGAGCAGTTCTTC
CDR3: CATSGGGLGWNEQFF
V: TRBV24-1
D: TRBD2
size: NA
J: TRBJ2-1

DNA: TGTGCCAGCAGTTTATCGGGCCCTAAGAATCCCAGGACAGCGGCCGCCATTCAGTACTTC
CDR3: CASSLSGPKNPRTAAAIQYF
V: TRBV28
D: NA
size: NA
J: TRBJ2-4